Listed below are T cell receptor beta chains from one sample, sequenced in a study of STAT3 mutations in large granular lymphocyte leukemia. Sequencing was performed with immunoSEQ multiplex PCR; in TCRdb, only in-frame clones are kept and a portion is missing. Of fewer than 9,500 clones listed, roughly 90% were seen once; the top ten hold 55% to 75%. Sequenced sample: peripheral blood mononuclear cells. Receptors were obtained from a man in his sixties with T-cell large granular lymphocyte leukemia. Some clones in this sample may be carry-over from other donors' samples. Both conserved end residues are trimmed from each CDR3. A D gene is named only where the DNA matches it firmly. The size entry is marked missing in some rows and otherwise reads once, few, many or a size class.

clone_size	j_call	v_call	d_call	cdr3_aa
few	TRBJ1-1	TRBV13	NA	ASSLGRGLTEAF
few	TRBJ1-3	TRBV18	NA	ASSSGIGNTIY
NA	TRBJ1-3	TRBV29-1	NA	SGHGGNTIY
once	TRBJ1-5	TRBV19	NA	ASSGRGGSNQPQH
NA	TRBJ2-3	TRBV19	TRBD1	ASWDREGNTQY
NA	TRBJ2-1	TRBV7-9	TRBD1	ASSLVGRGNEQF
NA	TRBJ1-5	TRBV5-1	NA	ASSLGVSGNQPQH
NA	TRBJ2-7	TRBV30	NA	AWSVGRQNEQY
NA	TRBJ2-3	TRBV5-4	NA	ASSLPLSGTDTQY
NA	TRBJ2-1	TRBV29-1	NA	SGLQGRSYNEQF
once	TRBJ2-3	TRBV9	NA	ASSPRTNTDTQY
NA	TRBJ2-5	TRBV10-3	TRBD2	AISEPGGTQY
NA	TRBJ1-2	TRBV7-9	TRBD1	ASKQADREGYGYT
NA	TRBJ1-1	TRBV5-4	NA	ASSREALNTEAF
few	TRBJ2-1	TRBV11-2	NA	ASSPRVRDEQF
NA	TRBJ2-7	TRBV5-4	NA	ASSFGQGSYEQY
NA	TRBJ1-6	TRBV4-2	NA	ASSQETGNSPLH
NA	TRBJ2-7	TRBV9	TRBD2	ASSVGASGPTTEQY
NA	TRBJ1-1	TRBV5-1	NA	ASSVVGRDTEAF
NA	TRBJ2-3	TRBV18	NA	ASSPLEGSTDTQY
NA	TRBJ2-1	TRBV6-6	TRBD2	ASSTRGTRPNNEQF
NA	TRBJ1-5	TRBV27	NA	ASSFDGNQPQH
NA	TRBJ2-7	TRBV7-8	NA	ASSLEGWEQY
NA	TRBJ2-2	TRBV11-2	NA	ASSLGRQARGELF
NA	TRBJ2-1	TRBV12-5	TRBD1	ASGSGGYDNEQF
once	TRBJ1-5	TRBV6-1	TRBD1	ASSPETGPNQPQH
NA	TRBJ1-5	TRBV5-4	NA	ASSLGLGNQPQH
NA	TRBJ1-2	TRBV9	NA	ASSVEGVGGYT
NA	TRBJ1-2	TRBV29-1	NA	SVKLAGTYGYT
NA	TRBJ2-3	TRBV7-2	NA	ASSFHAGDPTDTQY
NA	TRBJ2-3	TRBV5-1	TRBD2	ASSLEVAGADTQY
NA	TRBJ1-3	TRBV30	NA	AWRVQGSGNTIY
NA	TRBJ2-7	TRBV10-3	NA	AISDGTGTVTYEQY
NA	TRBJ2-3	TRBV5-4	NA	ASSFGGGTRSGTDTQY
NA	TRBJ1-1	TRBV29-1	NA	SVGQSDTEAF
NA	TRBJ2-3	TRBV7-6	TRBD2	ASSSGSGADTQY
NA	TRBJ2-7	TRBV6-5	NA	ASTEGTAVGEQY
NA	TRBJ2-7	TRBV5-6	NA	ASSLEEHEQY
NA	TRBJ2-7	TRBV18	NA	ASSLGSRGYEQY
NA	TRBJ2-7	TRBV19	TRBD2	ASSILSGSSYEQY
NA	TRBJ2-3	TRBV6-6	NA	ASSFQPDTQY
NA	TRBJ2-2	TRBV5-1	TRBD1	ASSALGQGDSGELF